This T cell receptor beta chain was recorded in a study of shared clonotypes between healthy human individuals. Turning to the study itself: The donor group consisted of two women and three men, aged 18 to 49. Whole-study results and caveats: The sampled material consisted only of blood, and tissue repertoires are likely to differ.

As concerns this clone: Its specificity is unknown.

All donors were Caucasian adults living in Nashville, Tennessee. Approximately 90 million PBMCs went into genomic DNA for unsorted samples. This CDR3 comprises 14 residues. The germline gives CDR1 SGDLS, CDR2 YYNGEE. The method was immunoSEQ multiplex PCR; TCRdb's version includes in-frame clones alone and lacks a portion of them. This sample carries fewer than 600,000 clones, around 78% of them seen once, and the ten largest clones take around 13%. J is TRBJ2-5 and V is TRBV9; D possibly corresponds to TRBD2 (6 bases). The closer fit of TRBJ2-7 to the DNA end suggests the J call may be wrong. This receptor was obtained from a woman in her 40s in good health. Some clones in this sample may be carry-over from other donors' samples. Sample: PBMCs. This CDR3 is CASSVSSASYEQYF. CDR3 nucleotide sequence: TGTGCCAGCAGCGTCTCTAGCGCCTCCTACGAGCAGTACTTC.